A single sample gave rise to the 32 T cell receptor beta chains below, sequenced in a study of Ad26.COV2.S vaccination and SARS-CoV-2 variants. Measured with immunoSEQ multiplex PCR; TCRdb has only the in-frame clones, and not every one. Among 300,000 to 350,000 clones listed, 65% to 90% were seen once. Treatment specified: over 15 received Ad26.COV2.S at low or high dose, single or two shots; roughly 5 received placebo; per-sample allocation not given. Each sample was drawn 63 days after the first injection (of vaccine or placebo). The source material was peripheral blood, sampled in a trial of Ad26.COV2.S vaccine versus placebo. The receptors derive from a person between 18 and 65 years old who received the Ad26.COV2.S COVID-19 vaccine or a placebo.

The V call is TRBV11-3, the J call TRBJ2-1; 7 nucleotides align to TRBD1. Looked up from germline, CDR1 is SGHNT and CDR2 is YENEEA. V lost 0 bases to trimming and J lost 3 bases; unmatched junction nucleotides: 14. This CDR3 is built from 19 residues. The CDR3 sequence: CASSLEELSGQEDYNEQFF. The CDR3 bases are TGTGCCAGCAGCTTAGAGGAACTTTCTGGACAGGAAGACTACAATGAGCAGTTCTTC. Full variable domain (outside the CDR3, taken from reference TRBV11-3 and TRBJ2-1): EAGVVQSPRYKIIEKKQPVAFWCNPISGHNTLYWYLQNLGQGPELLIRYENEEAVDDSQLPKDRFSAERLKGVDSTLKIQPAELGDSAVYLCASSLEELSGQEDYNEQFFGPGTRLTVL.

The chain employs TRBV28 and TRBJ2-5; possible D gene TRBD2, 5 bases. The germline V gene encodes CDR1 MDHEN and CDR2 SYDVKM. V dropped 8 bases and J dropped 1 base, with 8 bases sitting between them. The CDR3 has 12 residues. CDR3 protein: CASGLRQETQYF. The DNA of the CDR3 is TGTGCCAGCGGACTCCGCCAAGAGACCCAGTACTTC.

The gene calls are TRBV10-2 and TRBJ2-7; D perhaps matches TRBD2 (6 bases). CDR1 and CDR2 from the germline V gene are WSHSY and SAAADI. Trimming shortened V by 4 bases and J by 4 bases, and 14 bases separated the two germline ends. The length of the CDR3 is 14 residues. The CDR3 sequence: CASSGTGLAYEQYF. In nucleotides, the CDR3 is TGCGCCAGCAGTGGTACGGGACTCGCTTACGAGCAGTACTTC.

This chain links TRBV2 with TRBJ2-7; a possible D gene is TRBD2 (6 bases). This CDR3 is built from 13 residues. V was pared by 7 bases and J by 2 bases, with 12 bases between. Germline CDR1 is SNHLY and CDR2 is FYNNEI. CDR3 in amino acids: CASISGVTYEQYF. DNA for the CDR3: TGTGCCAGCATATCGGGGGTTACCTACGAGCAGTACTTC.

Only a few counts were recorded for this clone. The rearrangement joins TRBV19 to TRBJ1-5, with TRBD1 identical over 7 bases. The CDR3 sequence is 18 residues long. With V trimmed by 4 bases and J by 1 base, 13 bases remained unmatched. Germline assignment: CDR1 LNHDA and CDR2 SQIVND (reference sequence). The CDR3 nucleotides are TGTGCCAGTAGTAAGATCAGACAGGGCTGGTCGAGCAATCAGCCCCAGCATTTT. Translated: CASSKIRQGWSSNQPQHF.

This chain links TRBV5-1 with TRBJ2-1; unclear D gene. V lost 4 bases, J lost 0 bases, and 11 bases lay in between. This CDR3 spans 15 amino acids. Germline V gene sequence: CDR1 SGHRS, CDR2 YFSETQ. In DNA, the CDR3 is TGCGCCAGCAGCCCGACACCGAGCTCCTACAATGAGCAGTTCTTC. Its protein product is CASSPTPSSYNEQFF.

The gene calls are TRBV11-3 and TRBJ2-7; possible D gene TRBD1, 5 bases. V was clipped by 5 bases and J by 2 bases, with 13 bases between them. In germline, CDR1 is SGHNT, CDR2 YENEEA. The CDR3 is made up of 14 amino acids. CDR3 in amino acids: CASSPSPDTYEQYF. CDR3 in DNA: TGTGCCAGCAGCCCCAGCCCGGACACCTACGAGCAGTACTTC. The variable domain in full, with the rest retrieved from reference TRBV11-3 and TRBJ2-7, is EAGVVQSPRYKIIEKKQPVAFWCNPISGHNTLYWYLQNLGQGPELLIRYENEEAVDDSQLPKDRFSAERLKGVDSTLKIQPAELGDSAVYLCASSPSPDTYEQYFGPGTRLTVT.

Only one count was recorded for this clone. The chain joins TRBV11-2 to TRBJ2-3; 12 nucleotides agree with TRBD2. CDR1 is SGHAT and CDR2 is FQNNGV in the germline V gene. The J segment lost 0 bases and the V segment lost 5 bases, leaving 6 bases of the junction unmatched. The CDR3 loop spans 17 amino acids. CDR3 sequence reads: CASSRGLAGGSTDTQYF. The CDR3 region has the DNA TGTGCCAGCAGCCGAGGGCTAGCGGGAGGGAGCACAGATACGCAGTATTTT.

This chain uses TRBV4-3 with TRBJ1-3; 9 nucleotides match TRBD1. V lost 3 bases, J lost 0 bases, and 3 bases stayed unmatched. There are 16 residues in the CDR3. Germline V gives CDR1 LGHNA, CDR2 YSLEER. This CDR3 is CASSHLGQGSGNTIYF. The DNA of the CDR3 is TGCGCCAGCAGCCATCTGGGACAGGGCTCTGGAAACACCATATATTTT.

The rearrangement links TRBV4-2 to TRBJ1-2; the D gene is possibly TRBD1 (6 bases). Germline V lookup: CDR1 LGHNA, CDR2 YNFKEQ. Trimming cost V 0 bases and J 5 bases, with 19 bases left between them. The CDR3 is 17 residues long. CDR3: CASSQDIETGGGYGYTF. In DNA form, the CDR3 reads TGTGCCAGCAGCCAAGATATAGAGACAGGAGGAGGATATGGCTACACCTTC.

The V call is TRBV10-3, the J call TRBJ2-7; 7 bases agree with TRBD1. CDR3 length: 13 amino acids. Looked up from germline, CDR1 is ENHRY and CDR2 is SYGVKD. V lost 10 bases and J lost 0; bases outside the gene matches: 6. The CDR3 reads CATGTASSYEQYF. The CDR3 DNA reads as TGTGCCACCGGGACAGCCAGCTCCTACGAGCAGTACTTC.

J is TRBJ2-7 and V is TRBV3-1 (or the pseudogene TRBV3-2); TRBD1 is a possible D gene (5 bases). The ends were cut back, 2 bases at V and 0 bases at J, with 8 bases in the middle. Germline V CDR1 and CDR2: LGHDT, YNNKEL (reference sequence). The CDR3 totals 14 residues. DNA of the CDR3: TGTGCCAGCAGCCAAACGGACACCTCCTACGAGCAGTACTTC. Residues: CASSQTDTSYEQYF.

This clone was recorded only once. Germline is not matched at one junction end, which may reflect a read error. CDR3 in DNA: TGTGCCAGCAGCCAAGATAGACGACAGATCTTAACTTCCTTC. It specifies CASSQDRRQILTSF. The rearrangement uses TRBV3-1 (or the pseudogene TRBV3-2) and TRBJ2-7, with a possible D match to TRBD1 (5 bases). The CDR3 sequence is 14 residues long. Germline V gene lookup returns CDR1 LGHDT and CDR2 YNNKEL (reference sequence).

The chain carries TRBV6-1 and TRBJ1-2; D is possibly TRBD1 (6 bases). The germline gives CDR1 MNHNS, CDR2 SASEGT. The CDR3 is 17 amino acids. The ends were cut back, 2 bases at V and 2 bases at J, with 18 bases in the middle. The CDR3 region has the DNA TGTGCCAGCAGTGAATGGGCAGGGGCCCACGTCAACTATGGCTACACCTTC. Residues: CASSEWAGAHVNYGYTF.

This rearrangement joins TRBV2 to TRBJ1-3; no clear D. The V and J ends lost 2 bases and 3 bases respectively, with 11 bases between them. The CDR3 has 15 residues. From germline, CDR1 is SNHLY and CDR2 FYNNEI. The CDR3 is CASSEMGSSGNTIYF. DNA for the CDR3: TGTGCCAGCAGTGAAATGGGTTCTAGTGGAAACACCATATATTTT.

The rearrangement uses TRBV18 and TRBJ1-5, with 8 bases fitting TRBD1. The V and J ends lost 6 bases and 2 bases, in that order; junction bases with no gene match: 6. This CDR3 region has 15 residues. The V gene's germline CDR1 is KGHSH and CDR2 LQKENI. The CDR3 sequence is CASSPMGQGNQPQHF. The CDR3 nucleotides are TGTGCCAGCTCCCCCATGGGACAGGGCAATCAGCCCCAGCATTTT. Full variable domain (outside the CDR3, taken from reference TRBV18 and TRBJ1-5): NAGVMQNPRHLVRRRGQEARLRCSPMKGHSHVYWYRQLPEEGLKFMVYLQKENIIDESGMPKERFSAEFPKEGPSILRIQQVVRGDSAAYFCASSPMGQGNQPQHFGDGTRLSIL.

The gene calls are TRBV19 and TRBJ2-3; 10 nucleotides agree with TRBD2. With 5 bases clipped from V and 5 bases from J, the junction kept 4 bases outside the gene matches. From germline, CDR1 is LNHDA and CDR2 SQIVND (reference sequence). The CDR3 spans 14 residues. The CDR3 protein is CASSLASGRDTQYF. The CDR3 nucleotides are TGTGCCAGTAGTCTGGCTAGCGGGAGAGATACGCAGTATTTT. The full variable domain, rest sourced from reference TRBV19 and TRBJ2-3, is DGGITQSPKYLFRKEGQNVTLSCEQNLNHDAMYWYRQDPGQGLRLIYYSQIVNDFQKGDIAEGYSVSREKKESFPLTVTSAQKNPTAFYLCASSLASGRDTQYFGPGTRLTVL.

CDR3 DNA: TGCGCCAGCAGCCTCGCCGGGTATAGTGAGCAGTTCTTC. Protein product: CASSLAGYSEQFF. The genes are TRBV5-1 and TRBJ2-1; no reliable D call. Trimming removed 4 bases at V and 9 bases at J, with 14 bases between. The CDR3 totals 13 residues. Germline CDR1 and CDR2: SGHRS and YFSETQ.

This clone came up a few times. This chain links TRBV11-2 with TRBJ2-7, with 7 bases aligning to TRBD1. The CDR3 length is 18 residues. V shed 2 bases and J 2 bases; nucleotides not matched to a gene: 15. CDR1 and CDR2 (germline): SGHAT, FQNNGV. The CDR3 bases are TGTGCCAGCAGCTTACAAAACCGCCGGGACAGCCCGACCTACGAGCAGTACTTC. Its protein product is CASSLQNRRDSPTYEQYF.

The chain couples TRBV7-2 to TRBJ1-2; 7 bases align to TRBD1. This CDR3 is 15 amino acids long. From germline, CDR1 is SGHTA and CDR2 FQGNSA. After removal of 3 bases from V and 4 bases from J, the junction contained 8 bases not matched to a gene. The CDR3, as DNA: TGTGCCAGCAGCTTTACAGGGGAGGTTGGCTATGGCTACACCTTC. Amino acids: CASSFTGEVGYGYTF. The variable domain in full, completed from reference TRBV7-2 and TRBJ1-2, reads GAGVSQSPSNKVTEKGKDVELRCDPISGHTALYWYRQSLGQGLEFLIYFQGNSAPDKSGLPSDRFSAERTGGSVSTLTIQRTQQEDSAVYLCASSFTGEVGYGYTFGSGTRLTVV.

The chain carries TRBV28 and TRBJ2-7; D possibly matches TRBD1 or TRBD2 (6 bases each). CDR1 and CDR2 (germline): MDHEN, SYDVKM. The V end lost 7 bases, the J end lost 0 bases, and 10 bases lay between the germline ends. The CDR3 spans 13 residues. This CDR3 reads CASNTGASYEQYF. CDR3 sequence (DNA): TGTGCCAGCAATACGGGGGCCTCCTACGAGCAGTACTTC.

The gene calls are TRBV7-2 and TRBJ2-5; no firm D call. CDR3 length equals 13 residues. V lost 5 bases to trimming and J lost 4 bases, with 11 bases between them. Germline lookup yields CDR1 SGHTA and CDR2 FQGNSA. DNA of the CDR3: TGTGCCAGCAGCCTGCAGGCTAGAGAGACCCAGTACTTC. Translating it yields CASSLQARETQYF.

The chain couples TRBV19 to TRBJ1-6; D call uncertain. Germline loops: CDR1 LNHDA, CDR2 SQIVND (reference sequence). This CDR3 spans 15 amino acids. V lost 2 bases and J lost 7, with 12 bases in between. The CDR3 DNA follows: TGTGCCAGTAGTATATTTCGGCAGCCAAATTCACCCCTCCACTTT. Translating gives CASSIFRQPNSPLHF.

V gene TRBV3-1 (or the pseudogene TRBV3-2) combines with J gene TRBJ2-1; tentative D call: TRBD2 (5 bases). CDR1 is LGHDT, CDR2 YNNKEL, per germline (reference sequence). The CDR3 runs to 12 residues. The ends were cut back, 3 bases at V and 7 bases at J, with 7 bases in the middle. The CDR3 here is CASSQTGNEQFF. The CDR3 region has the DNA TGTGCCAGCAGCCAGACGGGGAATGAGCAGTTCTTC.

This rearrangement joins TRBV7-2 to TRBJ1-4; the D gene is possibly TRBD1 (5 bases). The CDR3 runs to 16 residues. CDR1 and CDR2 (germline): SGHTA, FQGNSA. Trimming took 3 bases from V and 0 from J, leaving 11 bases between them. In DNA form, the CDR3 reads TGTGCCAGCAGCTTGGGGCCAGCTGCAACTAATGAAAAACTGTTTTTT. Translated: CASSLGPAATNEKLFF.

The CDR3 nucleotides are TGTGCCAGCAGCTTAGGCGCCCTGGGGCTAGCGATCTACGAGCAGTACTTC. It yields the protein CASSLGALGLAIYEQYF. The J gene is TRBJ2-7, the V gene TRBV11-2; weak D call: TRBD2 (6 bases). From germline, CDR1 is SGHAT and CDR2 FQNNGV. The CDR3 is 17 amino acids. The V and J ends lost 1 base and 3 bases respectively, with 19 bases between them.

The chain couples TRBV24-1 to TRBJ1-1; the D is unclear. V dropped 2 bases and J dropped 4 bases, with 13 bases sitting between them. The CDR3 has 15 amino acids. Germline V CDR1 and CDR2: KGHDR, SFDVKD. The chain's CDR3 is CATSDSTRTGTEAFF. The CDR3 DNA reads TGTGCCACCAGTGATTCCACTCGGACCGGCACTGAAGCTTTCTTT.

The V call is TRBV28, the J call TRBJ1-1, with 9 bases identical to TRBD1. This CDR3 region has 17 residues. V was pared by 5 bases and J by 3 bases, with 13 bases of the junction left unmatched. Germline lookup yields CDR1 MDHEN and CDR2 SYDVKM. For the CDR3, the DNA is TGTGCCAGCAGTCGTCGGGACAGGGCTATTTTGGACACTGAAGCTTTCTTT. Protein: CASSRRDRAILDTEAFF.

The V gene is TRBV4-3, the J gene TRBJ2-2; D perhaps matches TRBD1 (5 bases). This CDR3 is built from 13 residues. V shed 3 bases and J shed 7 bases, with 9 bases lying between them. Germline lookup yields CDR1 LGHNA and CDR2 YSLEER. The CDR3 nucleotides read TGCGCCAGCAGCCAGCAGGGTGGCGGGGAGCTGTTTTTT. Translation gives CASSQQGGGELFF.

This chain links TRBV6-5 with TRBJ1-2; TRBD1 aligns across 7 bases. The CDR3 extends over 14 amino acids. V gave up 7 bases and J gave up 7 bases; unmatched junction bases: 12. The germline CDR1 and CDR2 sequences are MNHEY and SVGAGI. The DNA of the CDR3 is TGTGCCAGCACAGGGGCCAGGGGGGTCTTTGGCTACACCTTC. It encodes CASTGARGVFGYTF.

This clone came up a few times. The V and J genes are TRBV4-1 and TRBJ1-3; D is undetermined. The CDR3 is 16 residues long. In germline, CDR1 is MGHRA, CDR2 YSYEKL. Trimming removed 1 base at V and 4 bases at J, with 14 bases between. CDR3 protein: CASSQAPPSTGNTIYF. CDR3 coding DNA: TGCGCCAGCAGCCAAGCCCCGCCGAGCACGGGAAACACCATATATTTT.

The chain combines TRBV4-2 with TRBJ2-7; D may correspond to TRBD1 or TRBD2 (6 bases each). This CDR3 region has 17 residues. Germline CDR1 and CDR2: LGHNA and YNFKEQ. Trimming removed 4 bases at V and 2 bases at J, with 21 bases between. The CDR3 loop is CASSPMGGRAGTYEQYF. CDR3 bases: TGTGCCAGCAGCCCAATGGGGGGCAGGGCGGGAACCTACGAGCAGTACTTC.